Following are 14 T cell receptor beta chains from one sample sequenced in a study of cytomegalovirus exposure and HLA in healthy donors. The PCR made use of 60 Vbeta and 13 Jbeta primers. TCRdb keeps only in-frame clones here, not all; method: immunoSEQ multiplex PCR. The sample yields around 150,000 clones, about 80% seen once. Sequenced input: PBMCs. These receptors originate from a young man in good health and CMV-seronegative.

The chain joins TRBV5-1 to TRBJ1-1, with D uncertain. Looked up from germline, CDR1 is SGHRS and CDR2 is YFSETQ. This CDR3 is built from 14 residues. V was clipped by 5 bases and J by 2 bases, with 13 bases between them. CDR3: CASSSPADNTEAFF. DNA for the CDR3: TGCGCCAGCAGTAGCCCCGCAGACAACACTGAAGCTTTCTTT.

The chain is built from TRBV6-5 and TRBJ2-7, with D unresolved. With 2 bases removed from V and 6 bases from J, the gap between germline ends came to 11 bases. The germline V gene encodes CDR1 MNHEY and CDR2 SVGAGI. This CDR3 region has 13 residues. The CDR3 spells CASSYGWSLEQYF. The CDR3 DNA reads TGTGCCAGCAGTTACGGGTGGAGTCTCGAGCAGTACTTC.

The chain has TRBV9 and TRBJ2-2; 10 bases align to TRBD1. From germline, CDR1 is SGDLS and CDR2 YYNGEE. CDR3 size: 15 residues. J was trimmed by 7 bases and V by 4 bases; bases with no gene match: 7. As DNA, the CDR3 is TGTGCCAGCAGCCTCCGACAGGGGGCGATCGGGGAGCTGTTTTTT. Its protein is CASSLRQGAIGELFF.

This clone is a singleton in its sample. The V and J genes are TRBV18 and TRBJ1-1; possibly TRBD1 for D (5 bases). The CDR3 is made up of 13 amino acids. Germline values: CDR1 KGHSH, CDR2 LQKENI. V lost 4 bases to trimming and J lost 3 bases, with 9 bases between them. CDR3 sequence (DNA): TGTGCCAGCTCACTTGACAGTGACACTGAAGCTTTCTTT. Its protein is CASSLDSDTEAFF.

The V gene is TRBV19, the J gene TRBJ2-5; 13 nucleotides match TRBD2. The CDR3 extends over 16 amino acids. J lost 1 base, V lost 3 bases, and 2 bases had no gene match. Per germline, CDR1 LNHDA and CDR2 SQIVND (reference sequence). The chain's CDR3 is CASSIGTSGAQETQYF. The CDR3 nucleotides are TGTGCCAGTAGTATCGGGACTAGCGGGGCCCAAGAGACCCAGTACTTC.

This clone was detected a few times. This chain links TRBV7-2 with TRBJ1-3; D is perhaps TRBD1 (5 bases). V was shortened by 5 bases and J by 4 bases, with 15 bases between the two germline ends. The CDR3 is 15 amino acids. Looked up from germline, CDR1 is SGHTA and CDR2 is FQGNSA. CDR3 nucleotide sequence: TGTGCCAGCAGCCTAGTAGGGGCAGGAGGAAACACCATATATTTT. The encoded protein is CASSLVGAGGNTIYF.

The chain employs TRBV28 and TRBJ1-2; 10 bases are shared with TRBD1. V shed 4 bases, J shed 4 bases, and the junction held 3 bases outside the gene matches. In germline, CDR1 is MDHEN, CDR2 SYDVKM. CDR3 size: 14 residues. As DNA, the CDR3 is TGTGCCAGCAGTTCGGGACAGGGGTTCTATGGCTACACCTTC. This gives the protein CASSSGQGFYGYTF.

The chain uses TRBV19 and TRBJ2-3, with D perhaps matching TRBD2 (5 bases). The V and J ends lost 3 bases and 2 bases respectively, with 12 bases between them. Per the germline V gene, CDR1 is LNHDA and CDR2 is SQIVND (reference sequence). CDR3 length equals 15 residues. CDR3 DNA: TGTGCCAGTAGTATTAACAGCGGACCCACAGATACGCAGTATTTT. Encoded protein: CASSINSGPTDTQYF.

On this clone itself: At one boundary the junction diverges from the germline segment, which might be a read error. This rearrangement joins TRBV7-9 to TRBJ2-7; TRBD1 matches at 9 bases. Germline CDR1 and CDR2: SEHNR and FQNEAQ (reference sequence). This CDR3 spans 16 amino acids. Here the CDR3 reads CSSSVTAPDRGHEQYF. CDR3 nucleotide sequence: TGTTCCAGCAGCGTAACAGCGCCGGACAGGGGCCACGAGCAGTACTTC.

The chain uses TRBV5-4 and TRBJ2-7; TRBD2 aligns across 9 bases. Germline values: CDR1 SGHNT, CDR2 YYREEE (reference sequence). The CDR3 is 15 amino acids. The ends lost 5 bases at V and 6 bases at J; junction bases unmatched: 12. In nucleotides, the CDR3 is TGTGCCAGCAGAGTGGCGGGAGGGCCTGGGGGCGAGCAGTACTTC. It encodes CASRVAGGPGGEQYF.

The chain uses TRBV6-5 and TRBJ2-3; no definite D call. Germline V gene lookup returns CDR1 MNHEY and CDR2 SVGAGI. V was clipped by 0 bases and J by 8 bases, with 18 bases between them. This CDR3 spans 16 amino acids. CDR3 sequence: CASSYSRRLEGGTQYF. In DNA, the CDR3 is TGTGCCAGCAGTTACTCGAGGCGGCTAGAAGGCGGTACGCAGTATTTT.

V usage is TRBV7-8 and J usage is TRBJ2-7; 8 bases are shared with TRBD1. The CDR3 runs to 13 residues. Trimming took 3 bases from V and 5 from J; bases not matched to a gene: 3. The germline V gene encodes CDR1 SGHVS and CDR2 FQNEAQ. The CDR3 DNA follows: TGTGCCAGCAGCTTGGGACAGGAGGACGAGCAGTACTTC. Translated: CASSLGQEDEQYF.

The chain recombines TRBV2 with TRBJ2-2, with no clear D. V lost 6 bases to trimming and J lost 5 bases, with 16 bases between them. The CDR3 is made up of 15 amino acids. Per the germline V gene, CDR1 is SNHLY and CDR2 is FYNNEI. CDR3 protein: CASRLLRSGTGELFF. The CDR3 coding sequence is TGTGCCAGCAGACTACTGAGGTCGGGTACCGGGGAGCTGTTTTTT.

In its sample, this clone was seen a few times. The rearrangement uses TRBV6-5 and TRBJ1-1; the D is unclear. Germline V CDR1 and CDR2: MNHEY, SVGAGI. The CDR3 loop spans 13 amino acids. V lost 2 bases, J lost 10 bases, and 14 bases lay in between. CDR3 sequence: CASSYDSYSGAFF. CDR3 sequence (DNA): TGTGCCAGCAGTTACGATTCCTATTCGGGAGCTTTCTTT.